This is a list of T cell receptor beta chains from one sample in a study of T cell repertoires in cytomegalovirus infection. TCRdb used MiXCR to reprocess the reads, holding one entry per CDR3 protein. The sample lists over 450,000 distinct CDR3 sequences; approximately 10% were seen once. Sequencing was done on a sample of PBMCs. Every receptor here comes from a human donor in good health (CMV status not recorded). Some clones in this sample may be carry-over from other donors' samples. The CDR3 runs from the conserved cysteine through the conserved F or W. D genes are given only for firm matches. Clone size is not always given. Where it is, it says once, few, many or a class for expanded clones.

d_call,clone_size,v_call,j_call,cdr3_aa,cdr3_nt
TRBD2,few,TRBV14,TRBJ2-7,CASSPRSVRLNSGRLYEQYF,TGTGCCAGCAGCCCAAGATCGGTCCGTTTAAATAGCGGGAGGCTCTACGAGCAGTACTTC
NA,NA,TRBV2,TRBJ2-4,CAIISQGIQYF,TGTGCCATCATTTCTCAGGGAATTCAGTACTTC
NA,many,TRBV7-9,TRBJ2-7,CASSMDSYEQYF,TGTGCCAGCAGCATGGACAGTTACGAGCAGTACTTC
NA,many,TRBV11-2,TRBJ1-2,CASSPPGEYGYTF,TGTGCCAGCAGCCCACCAGGAGAGTATGGCTACACCTTC
NA,few,TRBV18,TRBJ1-5,CASSPAPDPYSNQPQHF,TGTGCCAGCTCACCGGCCCCTGACCCTTATAGCAATCAGCCCCAGCATTTT
NA,NA,TRBV3-1,TRBJ2-5,CASSQDPASETQYF,TGTGCCAGCAGCCAAGATCCAGCATCGGAGACCCAGTACTTC
NA,many,TRBV12-3/TRBV12-4,TRBJ2-3,CASSLAGRPSTDTQYF,TGTGCCAGCAGTTTAGCGGGGCGGCCTAGCACAGATACGCAGTATTTT
TRBD2,few,TRBV20-1,TRBJ2-5,CSALRFLISGIQETQYF,TGCAGTGCTCTACGCTTCCTAATTAGCGGGATCCAAGAGACCCAGTACTTC
NA,NA,TRBV2,TRBJ1-4,CASSRDWEKLFF,TGTGCCAGCAGTCGTGATTGGGAAAAACTGTTTTTT
NA,few,TRBV7-3,TRBJ2-3,CASSSGLAFSTDTQYF,TGTGCCAGCAGCTCCGGACTGGCCTTTAGCACAGATACGCAGTATTTT
NA,NA,TRBV5-1,TRBJ1-2,CASSDDGLYGYTF,TGCGCCAGCAGCGATGACGGTCTCTATGGCTACACCTTC
NA,NA,TRBV18,TRBJ1-4,CASSPNDRNEKLFF,TGTGCCAGCTCACCAAACGACAGGAATGAAAAACTGTTTTTT
NA,few,TRBV3-1,TRBJ1-1,CASSHSGRTFF,TGTGCCAGCAGCCATTCGGGTAGGACTTTCTTT
NA,NA,TRBV24-1,TRBJ2-2,CATSDLSSTELFF,TGTGCCACCAGTGATTTGAGCTCTACGGAGCTGTTTTTT
TRBD2,NA,TRBV12-3/TRBV12-4,TRBJ2-7,CASTSSSGRSYEQYF,TGTGCCAGCACCTCTTCTAGCGGGCGATCCTACGAGCAGTACTTC
NA,many,TRBV13,TRBJ2-1,CASSPLGSQSSYNEQFF,TGTGCCAGCAGCCCCCTAGGGTCACAAAGCTCCTACAATGAGCAGTTCTTC
NA,many,TRBV27,TRBJ2-5,CARKGWSENGETQYF,TGTGCCAGGAAGGGATGGTCCGAAAACGGGGAGACCCAGTACTTC
NA,many,TRBV6-1,TRBJ2-3,CASSEGPTDTQYF,TGTGCCAGCAGTGAAGGACCCACAGATACGCAGTATTTT
TRBD1,few,TRBV5-4,TRBJ2-3,CASSRPTGHHTDTQYF,TGTGCCAGCAGCCGTCCGACAGGGCATCACACAGATACGCAGTATTTT
NA,NA,TRBV20-1,TRBJ2-5,CSARDQGHQETQYF,TGCAGTGCTAGAGATCAGGGGCATCAAGAGACCCAGTACTTC
NA,many,TRBV5-5,TRBJ1-1,CASSLEVQMNTEAFF,TGTGCCAGCAGCTTGGAGGTCCAAATGAACACTGAAGCTTTCTTT
NA,many,TRBV7-3,TRBJ2-7,CASSPSRGGNEQYF,TGTGCCAGCAGCCCAAGTAGGGGGGGGAACGAGCAGTACTTC
NA,many,TRBV7-9,TRBJ1-2,CASVGTPALLYGYTF,TGTGCCAGCGTCGGGACCCCCGCCCTCCTCTATGGCTACACCTTC
NA,many,TRBV7-2,TRBJ2-7,CASSPSEAQYF,TGTGCCAGCAGCCCATCGGAGGCCCAGTACTTC
NA,NA,TRBV5-1,TRBJ2-5,CASRRRGSKVTQYF,TGCGCCAGCAGGAGGAGGGGTTCGAAAGTGACCCAGTACTTC
TRBD2,NA,TRBV18,TRBJ2-1,CASSPRELIAGARSYNEQFF,TGTGCCAGCTCACCAAGAGAACTTATAGCGGGAGCGAGGTCCTACAATGAGCAGTTCTTC
NA,many,TRBV7-2,TRBJ2-5,CASSLVFAGPRETQYF,TGTGCCAGCAGCTTAGTATTTGCGGGACCGCGAGAGACCCAGTACTTC
NA,many,TRBV7-2,TRBJ2-5,CASSATSYQETQYF,TGTGCCAGCAGCGCCACTAGCTACCAAGAGACCCAGTACTTC
NA,many,TRBV6-1,TRBJ2-1,CASSELARNHPIQFF,TGTGCCAGCAGTGAACTGGCACGTAACCACCCAATTCAGTTCTTC
TRBD2,many,TRBV7-9,TRBJ2-1,CASRVTSASSYNEQFF,TGTGCCAGCAGGGTTACTAGCGCTAGCTCCTACAATGAGCAGTTCTTC
NA,NA,TRBV6-2/TRBV6-3,TRBJ1-1,CASRERRSAEAFF,TGTGCCAGCAGGGAAAGGAGGAGCGCTGAAGCTTTCTTT
TRBD2,NA,TRBV11-2,TRBJ2-7,CASSSPGGNLGHLEQYF,TGTGCCAGCAGTTCACCGGGGGGGAACCTAGGTCACCTCGAGCAGTACTTC
TRBD1,NA,TRBV6-4,TRBJ1-2,CASRKDRAGGYTF,TGTGCCAGCAGAAAGGACAGGGCGGGCGGCTACACCTTC
NA,NA,TRBV12-3/TRBV12-4,TRBJ1-4,CASKSGGVLFF,TGTGCCAGCAAGTCGGGAGGCGTACTGTTTTTT
TRBD1,many,TRBV10-3,TRBJ1-4,CATYPGTGNEKLFF,TGTGCCACCTATCCCGGGACAGGGAATGAAAAACTGTTTTTT
TRBD2,once,TRBV5-6,TRBJ2-2,CASSSESGGEIYTGELFF,TGTGCCAGCAGCTCAGAATCGGGGGGAGAGATTTACACCGGGGAGCTGTTTTTT
NA,many,TRBV27,TRBJ2-1,CASSFGRAAYNEQFF,TGTGCCAGCAGTTTCGGGCGGGCAGCCTACAATGAGCAGTTCTTC
NA,many,TRBV19,TRBJ2-4,CAASTQQGRNVQYF,TGTGCCGCCTCCACCCAACAGGGTAGGAACGTTCAGTACTTC
NA,NA,TRBV5-1,TRBJ1-2,CASSARVREPSYTF,TGCGCCAGCAGCGCTAGGGTTCGGGAGCCCAGCTACACCTTC
TRBD1,many,TRBV19,TRBJ1-4,CASSADRGTNEKLFF,TGTGCCAGTAGTGCCGACAGGGGCACTAATGAAAAACTGTTTTTT
NA,many,TRBV7-6,TRBJ2-1,CASSSQEAAYNEQFF,TGTGCCAGCAGCTCTCAGGAGGCGGCCTACAATGAGCAGTTCTTC
NA,few,TRBV12-3/TRBV12-4,TRBJ1-5,CASSLEGRGSNQPQHF,TGTGCCAGCAGTTTGGAGGGGCGAGGTAGCAATCAGCCCCAGCATTTT
TRBD2,many,TRBV27,TRBJ2-1,CASLGLARNNEQFF,TGTGCCAGCCTCGGACTAGCACGGAACAATGAGCAGTTCTTC
TRBD1,many,TRBV5-6,TRBJ2-7,CASSSGTGHSYEQYF,TGTGCCAGCAGCTCCGGGACAGGGCACTCCTACGAGCAGTACTTC
NA,many,TRBV7-9,TRBJ2-5,CASSLVSGQETQYF,TGTGCCAGCAGCTTAGTTAGCGGTCAAGAGACCCAGTACTTC
TRBD1,many,TRBV19,TRBJ1-4,CASSPGTGSTEKLFF,TGTGCCAGTAGTCCCGGGACAGGGTCTACTGAAAAACTGTTTTTT
TRBD1,few,TRBV19,TRBJ2-5,CASSISGGGGETQYF,TGTGCCAGTAGTATATCAGGGGGCGGCGGGGAGACCCAGTACTTC
TRBD1,many,TRBV6-6,TRBJ1-2,CASSRGTDNYGYTF,TGTGCCAGCAGTAGAGGGACAGACAACTATGGCTACACCTTC
TRBD1,NA,TRBV24-1,TRBJ2-7,CATSAGGLSYEQYF,TGTGCCACCAGCGCAGGGGGCCTATCCTACGAGCAGTACTTC
NA,many,TRBV20-1,TRBJ2-7,CSAIMPRRDYEQYF,TGCAGTGCCATTATGCCACGGAGGGACTACGAGCAGTACTTC
NA,many,TRBV7-9,TRBJ1-4,CASSPLGTILDHEKLFF,TGTGCCAGCAGCCCTCTCGGGACCATCCTAGATCATGAAAAACTGTTTTTT
NA,many,TRBV27,TRBJ1-4,CASRLGLNRKEKLFF,TGTGCCAGCCGCCTGGGCCTAAACAGGAAAGAAAAACTGTTTTTT
TRBD1,many,TRBV5-4,TRBJ2-2,CASSLGQGGNTGELFF,TGTGCCAGCAGCTTGGGACAGGGGGGGAACACCGGGGAGCTGTTTTTT
NA,many,TRBV28,TRBJ1-5,CASMPGLSNQPQHF,TGTGCCAGCATGCCAGGACTTAGCAATCAGCCCCAGCATTTT
NA,many,TRBV7-9,TRBJ2-2,CASSQAGTYTGELFF,TGTGCCAGCAGCCAGGCCGGGACCTACACCGGGGAGCTGTTTTTT
NA,many,TRBV12-3/TRBV12-4,TRBJ2-3,CASLPLVGDTQYF,TGTGCCAGCCTCCCGCTCGTTGGAGATACGCAGTATTTT
NA,many,TRBV7-3,TRBJ2-3,CASSLRPWRKGTDTQYF,TGTGCCAGCAGCCTCAGGCCCTGGAGAAAAGGAACAGATACGCAGTATTTT
NA,NA,TRBV10-3,TRBJ1-4,CAISDPQLPQLFF,TGTGCCATCAGTGACCCACAGCTTCCCCAACTGTTTTTT